These 27 T cell receptor beta chains were sequenced from one sample in a study of metastatic and nonmetastatic thyroid tumors (TCRdb year 2020). Before undergoing thyroid surgery, none of the patients had been given any kind of treatment. The method was PCR. Sequencing was carried out with an Illumina HiSeq 4000. TCRdb itself trimmed the public reads at Q25 with fastp, ran MiXCR and retained productive beta chains. Across this sample there are thousands of clones, with about 33% seen only once. Clones ranked in the top ten supply about 25% of the sample. The sample taken for sequencing was adjacent normal tissue. These receptors were collected from a female donor with papillary thyroid cancer or a benign thyroid nodule (not recorded which). Some clones in this sample may be carry-over from other donors' samples.

This clone turned up a few times. This chain links TRBV6-1 with TRBJ2-7; D possibly corresponds to TRBD2 (5 bases). Trimming took 6 bases from V and 5 from J, leaving 17 bases between them. Germline V CDR1 and CDR2: MNHNS, SASEGT. This CDR3 contains 14 residues. CDR3 sequence reads: CASSPLDRRNEQYF. The DNA of the CDR3 is TGTGCCAGCAGCCCTCTCGACCGGAGGAACGAGCAGTACTTC.

The genes are TRBV9 and TRBJ2-7, with 8 bases matching TRBD2. CDR1 is SGDLS and CDR2 is YYNGEE in the germline V gene. CDR3 length: 14 amino acids. This CDR3 is CASSVTSGTYELYV. For the CDR3, the DNA is TGTGCCAGCAGCGTAACTAGCGGAACATACGAGCTGTACGTC.

The chain couples TRBV2 to TRBJ1-6; D unresolved. The CDR3 runs 11 residues. Germline loops: CDR1 SNHLY, CDR2 FYNNEI. Trimming took 7 bases from V and 8 from J, leaving 6 bases between them. The CDR3 nucleotides read TGTGCCAGCACGCGTGATTCACCCCTCCACTTT. It yields the protein CASTRDSPLHF.

This clone has more than one count but fewer than ten. CDR3 nucleotide sequence: TGTGCCAGCAGTAAATCGGGGGACACTGAAGCTTTCTTT. It yields the protein CASSKSGDTEAFF. The chain has TRBV28 and TRBJ1-1, with D possibly matching TRBD1 (5 bases). Germline V gene data show CDR1 as MDHEN and CDR2 as SYDVKM. V dropped 5 bases and J dropped 3 bases, with 10 bases sitting between them. The CDR3 runs 13 residues.

About this clone: Its ends do not fully match the called genes, so a read error is possible. The V gene is TRBV28, the J gene TRBJ2-1, with unresolved D. Germline CDR1 MDHEN, CDR2 SYDVKM. The CDR3 spans 12 residues. As DNA, the CDR3 is TGTGCCGGCAGCCTTGCCAGCAATGAGCAGTTCTTC. It encodes CAGSLASNEQFF.

Many counts were recorded for this clone. The chain couples TRBV28 to TRBJ1-5; TRBD1 matches 7 bases. This CDR3 region has 14 residues. Germline V gives CDR1 MDHEN, CDR2 SYDVKM. J gave up 4 bases and V 6 bases, and 6 bases lay outside the gene matches. The CDR3 sequence: CASRGGGLNQPQHF. Here the CDR3 DNA reads TGTGCCAGCAGGGGAGGGGGCCTAAATCAGCCCCAGCATTTT.

As concerns this clone: Other DNA sequences in the same sample also yield this CDR3. This chain links TRBV24-1 with TRBJ1-4; no clear D. The CDR3 has 11 residues. The V and J ends lost 11 bases and 11 bases respectively, with 14 bases between them. The germline CDR1 and CDR2 sequences are KGHDR and SFDVKD. CDR3 nucleotide sequence: TGTGCCAGCTCGGGAGGTGAGAAACTGTTTTTT. This sequence encodes CASSGGEKLFF.

This clone was counted a single time. The junction departs from the called germline gene at one end, perhaps through a read error. V and J are TRBV20-1 and TRBJ1-2; a weak D match, TRBD1 (5 bases). CDR3 length: 15 residues. Germline CDR1 reads DFQATT; CDR2 reads SNEGSKA (reference sequence). In nucleotides, the CDR3 is TGCAGTGCTAGAGATGGGAGACAGCCTAAATATGGCTACACCTTC. This translates into CSARDGRQPKYGYTF.

This chain links TRBV28 with TRBJ2-3; the match to TRBD2 covers 7 bases. The germline V gene encodes CDR1 MDHEN and CDR2 SYDVKM. The V and J ends lost 4 bases and 0 bases, in that order; junction bases with no gene match: 7. This CDR3 has 16 residues. The CDR3: CASSSTSSTSTDTQYF. Written as DNA, the CDR3 is TGTGCCAGCAGTTCGACTAGCTCTACTAGCACAGATACGCAGTATTTT.

The chain employs TRBV6-1 and TRBJ2-1, with 7 bases identical to TRBD2. The V and J ends lost 3 bases and 0 bases, in that order; junction bases with no gene match: 2. Germline V gene sequence: CDR1 MNHNS, CDR2 SASEGT. The CDR3 totals 15 residues. CDR3 loop: CASSEGGYSYNEQFF. In DNA form, the CDR3 reads TGTGCCAGCAGTGAGGGGGGGTACTCCTACAATGAGCAGTTCTTC.

By share of the sample, this clone is large. The chain links TRBV28 to TRBJ2-1; 7 bases agree with TRBD1. CDR3 length equals 13 residues. The junction had 6 bases not matched to a gene; V was cut back by 4 bases and J by 9 bases. Germline V gene lookup returns CDR1 MDHEN and CDR2 SYDVKM. The CDR3 nucleotides are TGTGCCAGCAGTTCGAGACAGGGCACTGAGCAGTTCTTC. Translated: CASSSRQGTEQFF.

The rearrangement links TRBV10-2 to TRBJ2-7; the match to TRBD1 covers 11 bases. Looked up from germline, CDR1 is WSHSY and CDR2 is SAAADI. CDR3 length equals 13 residues. V lost 6 bases to trimming and J lost 6 bases; unmatched junction nucleotides: 4. CDR3 sequence reads: CASSRDRGGEQYF. The CDR3, as DNA: TGCGCCAGCAGCCGGGACAGGGGGGGCGAGCAGTACTTC.

Points on this clone: This CDR3 is missing its conserved last phenylalanine or tryptophan, likely due to a read error. The J gene is TRBJ1-1, the V gene TRBV5-1; D may be TRBD1 (6 bases). This CDR3 contains 15 residues. CDR1 and CDR2 from the germline V gene are SGHRS and YFSETQ. The ends were cut back, 0 bases at V and 11 bases at J, with 20 bases in the middle. CDR3 region: CASSLGGDAGAGAFL. The CDR3 DNA reads TGCGCCAGCAGCTTGGGAGGTGACGCGGGGGCAGGCGCTTTCCTT.

The V gene is TRBV11-3, the J gene TRBJ1-2; 8 bases fit TRBD1. The V gene end was trimmed by 5 bases and the J gene end by 8 bases; junction bases not matched to a gene: 10. CDR3 length: 14 residues. Germline CDR1 SGHNT, CDR2 YENEEA. The CDR3 DNA reads TGTGCCAGCAGCAGAGGTGCAGGGGGCGCCGGCTACACCTTC. Its translation is CASSRGAGGAGYTF.

This clone turned up a few times. A read error is possible here, since a much larger clone lies one base away. The J gene is TRBJ1-6, the V gene TRBV28; no definite D call. Germline values: CDR1 MDHEN, CDR2 SYDVKM. This CDR3 comprises 15 residues. Between the trimmed V and J ends, which lost 2 bases and 3 bases, there was a span of 8 bases. This CDR3 is CASSLAWGYNSPLHF. The CDR3, as DNA: TGTGCCAGCAGTTTAGCATGGGGCTATAATTCACCCCTCCACTTT.

The CDR3 coding sequence is TGTGCCAGCAGTAAACAGGGGGCCTGGTTCGGTTTGATTGAGCAGTTCTTC. Protein product: CASSKQGAWFGLIEQFF. The chain uses TRBV6-4 and TRBJ2-1, with 9 bases lining up with TRBD1. Per the germline V gene, CDR1 is MRHNA and CDR2 is SNTAGT. The CDR3 has 17 amino acids. V lost 5 bases and J lost 9; bases outside the gene matches: 17.

Relative to its sample, this clone is large. J is TRBJ1-1 and V is TRBV6-1; the D is unclear. CDR1 and CDR2 (germline): MNHNS, SASEGT. The CDR3 has 13 residues. The V end was cut by 10 bases, the J end by 3 bases, with 15 bases between. The CDR3 DNA sequence: TGTGCCACCACGAACCGTAAGGACACTGAAGCTTTCTTT. This sequence encodes CATTNRKDTEAFF.

The table lists this clone with a few counts. This chain uses TRBV28 with TRBJ1-2; 7 bases map to TRBD1. The CDR3 is 14 amino acids. V lost 3 bases and J lost 3; bases outside the gene matches: 4. Germline V gives CDR1 MDHEN, CDR2 SYDVKM. CDR3: CASSLQGGYYGYTF. Here the CDR3 DNA reads TGTGCCAGCAGTTTGCAGGGGGGGTACTATGGCTACACCTTC.

This clone was seen more than once but under ten times. The V call is TRBV6-2 or TRBV6-3, the J call TRBJ2-3; 14 nucleotides line up with TRBD2. This CDR3 is 17 amino acids long. J lost 2 bases, V lost 2 bases, and 3 bases had no gene match. CDR1 and CDR2 (germline): MNHEY, SVGEGT. The chain's CDR3 is CASSYGGLAGATDTQYF. The CDR3 coding sequence is TGTGCCAGCAGTTACGGGGGACTAGCGGGGGCCACAGATACGCAGTATTTT.

The chain recombines TRBV6-2 or TRBV6-3 with TRBJ2-3, with TRBD2 identical over 11 bases. The V and J ends lost 4 bases and 2 bases, in that order; junction bases with no gene match: 5. Germline V lookup: CDR1 MNHEY, CDR2 SVGEGT. The CDR3 runs to 16 residues. In DNA, the CDR3 is TGTGCCAGCAGTTTGACTAGCGGGGCCCTCACAGATACGCAGTATTTT. It translates to CASSLTSGALTDTQYF.

This chain links TRBV12-3 or TRBV12-4 with TRBJ1-1; no firm D call. The germline V and J ends were trimmed by 3 bases and 4 bases, with 12 bases remaining between them. The CDR3 consists of 14 residues. In DNA form, the CDR3 reads TGTGCCAGCAGTTTCCCACGGGGTGGCACTGAAGCTTTCTTT. This gives the protein CASSFPRGGTEAFF.

The V call is TRBV12-3 or TRBV12-4, the J call TRBJ2-7; 9 nucleotides align to TRBD1. V dropped 4 bases and J dropped 3; count of bases not matched to a gene: 1. CDR3 size: 13 residues. In DNA, the CDR3 is TGTGCCAGCAGTTGGACAGGGGTCTACGAGCAGTACTTC. Protein sequence: CASSWTGVYEQYF.

The chain carries TRBV10-3 and TRBJ1-4, with D hard to call. The V gene lost 0 bases and the J gene lost 2 bases, with 7 bases spanning the gap. This CDR3 contains 15 residues. Germline CDR1 ENHRY, CDR2 SYGVKD. CDR3 region: CAISESRPTNEKLFF. The CDR3 DNA reads TGTGCCATCAGTGAGTCAAGGCCTACTAATGAAAAACTGTTTTTT.

This clone was seen a handful of times. V gene TRBV6-1 combines with J gene TRBJ1-2; TRBD1 is a possible D gene (5 bases). Germline V gene data show CDR1 as MNHNS and CDR2 as SASEGT. CDR3 size: 15 residues. The ends were cut back, 3 bases at V and 4 bases at J, with 15 bases in the middle. This chain's CDR3 is CASSETAIEAYGYTF. The CDR3 DNA sequence: TGTGCCAGCAGTGAGACAGCGATTGAAGCCTATGGCTACACCTTC.

This clone was seen a few times. V and J are TRBV6-1 and TRBJ1-1, with TRBD1 identical over 8 bases. The CDR3 has 15 residues. Germline-derived CDR1 and CDR2 are MNHNS and SASEGT. V lost 6 bases and J lost 2; bases outside the gene matches: 8. CDR3: CASRYRQGTNTEAFF. The CDR3 nucleotides read TGTGCCAGCAGGTACAGACAGGGGACTAACACTGAAGCTTTCTTT.

This clone has just a few counts. The chain couples TRBV30 to TRBJ1-2; tentative D call: TRBD1 (6 bases). The CDR3 sequence is 12 residues long. Deletions cut 5 bases from V and 8 bases from J, with 15 bases between. Germline CDR1 GTSNPN, CDR2 SVGIG (reference sequence). CDR3 region: CAWRGGAEGYTF. DNA for the CDR3: TGTGCCTGGCGAGGGGGGGCGGAGGGCTACACCTTC. Filled out from reference TRBV30 and TRBJ1-2, the complete variable domain reads SQTIHQWPATLVQPVGSPLSLECTVEGTSNPNLYWYRQAAGRGLQLLFYSVGIGQISSEVPQNLSASRPQDRQFILSSKKLLLSDSGFYLCAWRGGAEGYTFGSGTRLTVV.

This clone has just a few counts. The genes are TRBV2 and TRBJ1-2; 9 nucleotides agree with TRBD1. The V gene's germline CDR1 is SNHLY and CDR2 FYNNEI. The CDR3 is made up of 13 amino acids. The ends lost 6 bases at V and 4 bases at J; junction bases unmatched: 3. The CDR3 reads CASRTGGTYGYTF. In nucleotides, the CDR3 is TGTGCCAGCAGAACAGGGGGCACCTATGGCTACACCTTC.